Shown below are 24 T cell receptor beta chains from a single sample sequenced in a study of CD8 T cells in ankylosing spondylitis. MiXCR, applied by TCRdb to the 5' RACE reads, yields one record per CDR3 protein. The table includes a few hundred thousand distinct CDR3 sequences, under 12% detected once. Material: blood, either unsorted or a sorted T cell fraction (not recorded which). The origin of the receptors is a male donor with ankylosing spondylitis or in good health (not recorded which).

The rearrangement links TRBV7-6 to TRBJ1-2; a weak D match, TRBD1 (5 bases). CDR1 is SGHVS, CDR2 FNYEAQ, per germline. Trimming stripped 5 bases from V and 0 bases from J, with 19 bases between. The CDR3 is made up of 17 amino acids. The CDR3 nucleotides read TGTGCCAGCAGCAAGAACCCATTGACAGCGTCTAACTATGGCTACACCTTC. As protein: CASSKNPLTASNYGYTF.

This clonotype occurred many times. V gene TRBV7-2 combines with J gene TRBJ2-2; 9 bases fit TRBD2. The germline CDR1 and CDR2 sequences are SGHTA and FQGNSA. V shed 1 base, J shed 1 base, and the junction held 1 base outside the gene matches. The CDR3 contains 16 residues. CDR3 nucleotides: TGTGCCAGCAGCTTAGTAGCGGGGGAGAACACCGGGGAGCTGTTTTTT. Protein sequence: CASSLVAGENTGELFF.

The rearrangement links TRBV7-2 to TRBJ2-1; 7 bases are a match to TRBD1. This CDR3 spans 15 amino acids. Germline assignment: CDR1 SGHTA and CDR2 FQGNSA. The V gene end was trimmed by 4 bases and the J gene end by 3 bases; junction bases not matched to a gene: 6. Here the CDR3 DNA reads TGTGCCAGCAGCTCTCCTACAGGGGACTACAATGAGCAGTTCTTC. Translation gives CASSSPTGDYNEQFF. Using reference TRBV7-2 and TRBJ2-1 for the parts outside the CDR3, the full variable domain is GAGVSQSPSNKVTEKGKDVELRCDPISGHTALYWYRQSLGQGLEFLIYFQGNSAPDKSGLPSDRFSAERTGGSVSTLTIQRTQQEDSAVYLCASSSPTGDYNEQFFGPGTRLTVL.

The rearrangement joins TRBV4-2 to TRBJ1-5; D is perhaps TRBD1 (5 bases). The V end lost 4 bases, the J end lost 0 bases, and 10 bases lay between the germline ends. This CDR3 region has 15 residues. Germline assignment: CDR1 LGHNA and CDR2 YNFKEQ. The DNA of the CDR3 is TGTGCCAGCAGCCCGGGACGCCTTAGCAATCAGCCCCAGCATTTT. Translating gives CASSPGRLSNQPQHF.

The chain employs TRBV13 and TRBJ2-3, with 12 nucleotides matching TRBD2. The CDR3 has 16 residues. Trimming cost V 7 bases and J 3 bases; bases outside gene matches: 8. Germline V lookup: CDR1 PRHDT, CDR2 FYEKMQ (reference sequence). The CDR3 DNA reads TGTGCCAGCACCCCGGTGGGACTAGCGGGTACAGATACGCAGTATTTT. Residues: CASTPVGLAGTDTQYF.

In its sample, this clonotype was seen many times. This CDR3 is CASSPEINYGYTF. The CDR3 nucleotides read TGCGCCAGCAGCCCCGAGATTAACTATGGCTACACCTTC. The chain is built from TRBV5-1 and TRBJ1-2; the D is unclear. Per germline, CDR1 SGHRS and CDR2 YFSETQ. This CDR3 has 13 residues. Deletions cut 4 bases from V and 1 base from J, with 8 bases between.

The sample holds a few counts of this clonotype. The J gene is TRBJ2-1, the V gene TRBV20-1; TRBD2 aligns across 9 bases. The J segment lost 7 bases and the V segment lost 5 bases, leaving 15 bases of the junction unmatched. Germline lookup yields CDR1 DFQATT and CDR2 SNEGSKA (reference sequence). The CDR3 totals 16 residues. The CDR3 here is CSASPPAGGLTNEQFF. CDR3 DNA sequence: TGCAGTGCTTCTCCCCCGGCGGGGGGGCTTACGAATGAGCAGTTCTTC.

This clonotype has just a few counts. CDR3 sequence: CSAASRGRGGYTF. The CDR3, as DNA: TGCAGTGCGGCCTCGAGGGGGCGCGGAGGCTACACCTTC. The chain joins TRBV20-1 to TRBJ1-2; 7 nucleotides align to TRBD1. From germline, CDR1 is DFQATT and CDR2 SNEGSKA (reference sequence). Germline trimming cut 6 bases from V and 8 bases from J; bases unmatched to any gene: 12. The CDR3 consists of 13 residues.

This clonotype was observed at least ten times. J is TRBJ2-3 and V is TRBV9; the D gene is possibly TRBD2 (6 bases). V lost 0 bases, J lost 0 bases, and 11 bases lay in between. This CDR3 spans 16 amino acids. From germline, CDR1 is SGDLS and CDR2 YYNGEE. This CDR3 reads CASSVVSLASTDTQYF. DNA for the CDR3: TGTGCCAGCAGCGTAGTGTCCCTAGCGAGCACAGATACGCAGTATTTT.

There are a few counts of this clonotype. This rearrangement joins TRBV9 to TRBJ2-5; tentative D call: TRBD1 (6 bases). The V gene's germline CDR1 is SGDLS and CDR2 YYNGEE. Trimming took 3 bases from V and 2 from J, leaving 11 bases between them. The CDR3 covers 14 residues. The CDR3 nucleotides are TGTGCCAGCAGCGCCGGACAGTCACAAGAGACCCAGTACTTC. Translated: CASSAGQSQETQYF.

This clonotype was recorded many times. The chain uses TRBV20-1 and TRBJ2-7, with D possibly called TRBD1 or TRBD2 (5 bases each). V lost 0 bases to trimming and J lost 9 bases, with 15 bases between them. In germline, CDR1 is DFQATT, CDR2 SNEGSKA (reference sequence). The CDR3 is 13 amino acids. This chain's CDR3 is CSARDPSVGTQYF. In DNA, the CDR3 is TGCAGTGCTAGAGATCCCTCGGTTGGGACGCAGTACTTC.

This clonotype was seen many times. The chain carries TRBV15 and TRBJ1-5; D ambiguous. The CDR3 is made up of 13 amino acids. V lost 1 base to trimming and J lost 7 bases, with 8 bases between them. Germline V gene lookup returns CDR1 LNHNV and CDR2 YYDKDF (reference sequence). This CDR3 is CATSRGRRQPQHF. As DNA, the CDR3 is TGTGCCACCAGCAGAGGACGTCGGCAGCCCCAGCATTTT.

The rearrangement joins TRBV9 to TRBJ2-1, with TRBD2 matching over 13 bases. Germline CDR1 and CDR2: SGDLS and YYNGEE. With 3 bases clipped from V and 0 bases from J, the junction kept 6 bases outside the gene matches. This CDR3 is 18 amino acids long. Here the CDR3 DNA reads TGTGCCAGCAGCGATTCACTAGCGGGGGGGAGCTCCTACAATGAGCAGTTCTTC. It codes for CASSDSLAGGSSYNEQFF. Looking up the rest from reference TRBV9 and TRBJ2-1 gives the full variable domain: DSGVTQTPKHLITATGQRVTLRCSPRSGDLSVYWYQQSLDQGLQFLIQYYNGEERAKGNILERFSAQQFPDLHSELNLSSLELGDSALYFCASSDSLAGGSSYNEQFFGPGTRLTVL.

Many counts were recorded for this clonotype. The chain links TRBV28 to TRBJ1-2; 7 nucleotides align to TRBD1. Losses at the gene ends were 3 bases for V and 4 bases for J; bases not matched to a gene: 5. The CDR3 spans 14 residues. Germline CDR1 MDHEN, CDR2 SYDVKM. CDR3 coding DNA: TGTGCCAGCAGTTTCGCGGACAGGCCCTATGGCTACACCTTC. Its translation: CASSFADRPYGYTF.

This clonotype was counted at least ten times. The rearrangement joins TRBV5-1 to TRBJ2-1; a weak D match, TRBD2 (6 bases). With 6 bases removed from V and 0 bases from J, the gap between germline ends came to 19 bases. Germline V gene lookup returns CDR1 SGHRS and CDR2 YFSETQ. This CDR3 region has 17 residues. CDR3 protein: CASNTRAGQSSYNEQFF. DNA of the CDR3: TGCGCCAGCAACACCCGGGCGGGGCAGAGCTCCTACAATGAGCAGTTCTTC.

The chain employs TRBV11-3 and TRBJ2-7; 7 positions agree with TRBD1. CDR3 length: 16 residues. Germline CDR1 is SGHNT and CDR2 is YENEEA. V was pared by 5 bases and J by 1 base, with 11 bases of the junction left unmatched. In DNA, the CDR3 is TGTGCCAGCAGCGCCGAATCAGGGGGTAATTCCTACGAGCAGTACTTC. Protein sequence: CASSAESGGNSYEQYF.

This clonotype was found many times. The chain combines TRBV5-1 with TRBJ2-1; the match to TRBD2 covers 7 bases. The CDR3 has 14 residues. Trimming removed 4 bases from V and 2 bases from J; junction bases left unmatched: 3. CDR1 is SGHRS and CDR2 is YFSETQ in the germline V gene. The CDR3: CASSPSGTYNEQFF. CDR3 nucleotide sequence: TGCGCCAGCAGCCCGAGCGGGACCTACAATGAGCAGTTCTTC. Supplemented by reference TRBV5-1 and TRBJ2-1, the full variable domain reads KAGVTQTPRYLIKTRGQQVTLSCSPISGHRSVSWYQQTPGQGLQFLFEYFSETQRNKGNFPGRFSGRQFSNSRSEMNVSTLELGDSALYLCASSPSGTYNEQFFGPGTRLTVL.

This clonotype occurred a few times. The CDR3 DNA follows: TGTGCCAGCAGCTTAGAGGGGTCCATCGTGGATACGCAGTATTTT. It is translated as CASSLEGSIVDTQYF. The rearrangement joins TRBV7-6 to TRBJ2-3; D is perhaps TRBD1 (5 bases). The CDR3 consists of 15 residues. Deletions cut 1 base from V and 6 bases from J, with 14 bases between. Germline CDR1 reads SGHVS; CDR2 reads FNYEAQ.

This chain joins TRBV19 and TRBJ2-1; no firm D call. In germline, CDR1 is LNHDA, CDR2 SQIVND (reference sequence). The V end lost 3 bases, the J end lost 7 bases, and 13 bases lay between the germline ends. CDR3 length: 14 amino acids. CDR3 sequence (DNA): TGTGCCAGTAGTATCTTTGTGCGGTCTAATGAGCAGTTCTTC. It is translated as CASSIFVRSNEQFF. The whole variable domain, filled in from reference TRBV19 and TRBJ2-1, reads DGGITQSPKYLFRKEGQNVTLSCEQNLNHDAMYWYRQDPGQGLRLIYYSQIVNDFQKGDIAEGYSVSREKKESFPLTVTSAQKNPTAFYLCASSIFVRSNEQFFGPGTRLTVL.

The chain has TRBV12-3 or TRBV12-4 and TRBJ1-1; 8 bases match TRBD1. CDR3 length: 13 amino acids. V shed 9 bases, J shed 7 bases, and the junction held 10 bases outside the gene matches. CDR3 sequence: CASAGGSAFEAFF. The DNA of the CDR3 is TGTGCCAGTGCAGGGGGCTCCGCCTTTGAAGCTTTCTTT.

The chain couples TRBV5-5 to TRBJ1-1; D gene uncertain. CDR3 length: 14 amino acids. CDR1 and CDR2 from the germline V gene are SGHKS and YYEKEE (reference sequence). The germline V and J ends were trimmed by 0 bases and 4 bases, with 10 bases remaining between them. This CDR3 reads CASSLVRSSTEAFF. DNA of the CDR3: TGTGCCAGCAGCTTGGTCCGGTCAAGCACTGAAGCTTTCTTT.

This clonotype was seen a few times. The chain is built from TRBV6-1 and TRBJ2-1; 7 nucleotides match TRBD1. V shed 6 bases and J 0 bases; nucleotides not matched to a gene: 2. Germline values: CDR1 MNHNS, CDR2 SASEGT. The CDR3 runs 14 residues. The CDR3 reads CASRRQGSYNEQFF. CDR3 in DNA: TGTGCCAGCAGGCGACAGGGCTCCTACAATGAGCAGTTCTTC.

The rearrangement uses TRBV28 and TRBJ1-2; no clear D gene. The V end was cut by 4 bases, the J end by 0 bases, with 6 bases between. CDR3 length: 13 residues. Germline V CDR1 and CDR2: MDHEN, SYDVKM. The CDR3 DNA reads TGTGCCAGCAGTTCCACAGCTAACTATGGCTACACCTTC. Its protein is CASSSTANYGYTF.

This clonotype was detected ten times or more. The rearrangement joins TRBV5-1 to TRBJ2-5, with TRBD1 matching 7 bases. The CDR3 runs 16 residues. Germline V lookup: CDR1 SGHRS, CDR2 YFSETQ. V was pared by 4 bases and J by 0 bases, with 9 bases of the junction left unmatched. CDR3: CASSLVGTDYQETQYF. The CDR3 nucleotides are TGCGCCAGCAGCCTTGTCGGGACAGACTACCAAGAGACCCAGTACTTC. The full variable domain, rest sourced from reference TRBV5-1 and TRBJ2-5, is KAGVTQTPRYLIKTRGQQVTLSCSPISGHRSVSWYQQTPGQGLQFLFEYFSETQRNKGNFPGRFSGRQFSNSRSEMNVSTLELGDSALYLCASSLVGTDYQETQYFGPGTRLLVL.